The source of this T cell receptor beta chain is a study of cytotoxic CD8 clonotypes in ibrutinib-treated CLL. Overall study context: Response sampling came at median approximately twelve months of treatment, ranging about 6 to 40 months. Findings of the study overall: At ibrutinib response, clonality increased, and at progression it declined back toward baseline. At the start, clonality exceeded age-matched healthy donors and followed circulating CD8+ T-cell counts. Shared public clonotypes were rare, and on treatment they either got smaller or stayed the same.

TCRdb keeps only in-frame clones here, not all; method: immunoSEQ multiplex PCR. The repertoire includes about 22,000 clones, approximately 81% of them detected once, and just under 9% sits in the top ten. Turning to this clone: The antigen is unknown.

The germline V gene encodes CDR1 MDHEN and CDR2 SYDVKM. V was cut by 10 bases and J by 6 bases, with 22 bases left in between. The CDR3 runs to 15 residues. This chain joins TRBV28 and TRBJ1-5; D possibly corresponds to TRBD1 (5 bases). The receptor comes from a human donor with chronic lymphocytic leukemia. The material sequenced was PBMCs, taken before ibrutinib treatment. The chain's CDR3 is CATSWGRATPQPQHF. In DNA form, the CDR3 reads TGTGCCACCTCCTGGGGCAGGGCTACCCCTCAGCCCCAGCATTTT.